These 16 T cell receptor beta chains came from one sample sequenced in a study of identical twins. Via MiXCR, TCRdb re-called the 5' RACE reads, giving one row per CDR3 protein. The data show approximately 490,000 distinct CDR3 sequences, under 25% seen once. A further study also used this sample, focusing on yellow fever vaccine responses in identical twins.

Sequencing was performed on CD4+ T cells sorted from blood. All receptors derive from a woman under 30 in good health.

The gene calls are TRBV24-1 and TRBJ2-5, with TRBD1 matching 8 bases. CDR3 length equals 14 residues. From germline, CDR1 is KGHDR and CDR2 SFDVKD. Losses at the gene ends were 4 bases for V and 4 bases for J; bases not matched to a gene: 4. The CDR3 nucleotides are TGTGCCACCAGTGACAACGACAGGGGAGAGACCCAGTACTTC. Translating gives CATSDNDRGETQYF.

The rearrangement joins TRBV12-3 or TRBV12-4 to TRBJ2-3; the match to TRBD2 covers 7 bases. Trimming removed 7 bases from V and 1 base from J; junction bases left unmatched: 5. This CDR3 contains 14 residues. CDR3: CASKLARGTDTQYF. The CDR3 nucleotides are TGTGCCAGCAAACTAGCGAGAGGCACAGATACGCAGTATTTT.

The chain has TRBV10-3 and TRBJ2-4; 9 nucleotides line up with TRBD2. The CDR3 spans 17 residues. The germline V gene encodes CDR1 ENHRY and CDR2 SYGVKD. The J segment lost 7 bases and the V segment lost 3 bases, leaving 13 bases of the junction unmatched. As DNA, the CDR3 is TGTGCCATCAGTGACGGAGCGGGAGGAACGGGGGCGAACATTCAGTACTTC. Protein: CAISDGAGGTGANIQYF.

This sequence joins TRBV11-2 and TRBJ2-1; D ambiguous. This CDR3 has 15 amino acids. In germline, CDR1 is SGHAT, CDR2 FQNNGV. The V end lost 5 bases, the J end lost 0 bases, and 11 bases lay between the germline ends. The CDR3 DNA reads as TGTGCCAGCAGCCCCGGTCACAGCTCCTACAATGAGCAGTTCTTC. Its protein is CASSPGHSSYNEQFF.

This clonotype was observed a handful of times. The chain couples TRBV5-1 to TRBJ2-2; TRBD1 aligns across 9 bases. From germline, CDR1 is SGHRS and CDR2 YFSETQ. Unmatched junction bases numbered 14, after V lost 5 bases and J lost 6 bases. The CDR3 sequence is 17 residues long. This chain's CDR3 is CASRSSWDRAGSGELFF. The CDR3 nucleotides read TGCGCCAGCAGATCCTCCTGGGACAGGGCCGGGTCCGGGGAGCTGTTTTTT.

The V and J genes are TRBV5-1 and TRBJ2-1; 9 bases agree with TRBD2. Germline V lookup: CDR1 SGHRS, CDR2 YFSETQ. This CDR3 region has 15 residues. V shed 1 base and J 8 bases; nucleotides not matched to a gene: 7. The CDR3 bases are TGCGCCAGCAGCTTGATGTCTAGCGGGACCTATGAGCAGTTCTTC. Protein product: CASSLMSSGTYEQFF.

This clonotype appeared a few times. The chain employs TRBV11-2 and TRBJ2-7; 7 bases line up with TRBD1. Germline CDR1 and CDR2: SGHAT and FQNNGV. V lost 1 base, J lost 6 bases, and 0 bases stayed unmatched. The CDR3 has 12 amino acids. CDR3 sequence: CASSLAGGEQYV. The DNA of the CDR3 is TGTGCCAGCAGCTTAGCAGGGGGCGAGCAGTACGTC.

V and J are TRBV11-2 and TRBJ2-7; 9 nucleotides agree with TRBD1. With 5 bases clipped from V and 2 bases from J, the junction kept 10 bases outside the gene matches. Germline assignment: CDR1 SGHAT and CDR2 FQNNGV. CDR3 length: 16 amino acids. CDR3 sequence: CASSLSGTGYPYEQYV. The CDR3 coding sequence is TGTGCCAGCAGCCTAAGCGGGACAGGGTACCCCTACGAGCAGTACGTC.

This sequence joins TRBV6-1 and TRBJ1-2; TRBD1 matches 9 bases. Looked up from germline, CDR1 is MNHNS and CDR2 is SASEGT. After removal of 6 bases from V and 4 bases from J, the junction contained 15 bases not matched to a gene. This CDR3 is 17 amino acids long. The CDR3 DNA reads TGTGCCAGCAGCCCCGCGACAGGGGGTCTCTTGATCTATGGCTACACCTTC. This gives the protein CASSPATGGLLIYGYTF.

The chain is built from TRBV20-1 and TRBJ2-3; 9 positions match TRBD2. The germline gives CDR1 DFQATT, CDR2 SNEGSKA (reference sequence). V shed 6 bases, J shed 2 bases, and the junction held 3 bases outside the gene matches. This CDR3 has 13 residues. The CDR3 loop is CSALAGNTDTQYF. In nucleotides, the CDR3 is TGCAGTGCCCTAGCGGGGAACACAGATACGCAGTATTTT.

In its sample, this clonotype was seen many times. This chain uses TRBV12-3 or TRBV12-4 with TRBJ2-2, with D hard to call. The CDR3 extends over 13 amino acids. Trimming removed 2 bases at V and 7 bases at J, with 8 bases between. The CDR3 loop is CASSLMTYGELFF. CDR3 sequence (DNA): TGTGCCAGCAGTTTAATGACGTACGGGGAGCTGTTTTTT.

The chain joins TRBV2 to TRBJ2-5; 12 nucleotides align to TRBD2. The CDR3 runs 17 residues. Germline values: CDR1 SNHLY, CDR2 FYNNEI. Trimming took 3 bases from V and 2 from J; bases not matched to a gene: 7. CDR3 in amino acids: CASSDLAGGLRQETQYF. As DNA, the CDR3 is TGTGCCAGCAGTGATCTAGCGGGAGGGCTTCGGCAAGAGACCCAGTACTTC.

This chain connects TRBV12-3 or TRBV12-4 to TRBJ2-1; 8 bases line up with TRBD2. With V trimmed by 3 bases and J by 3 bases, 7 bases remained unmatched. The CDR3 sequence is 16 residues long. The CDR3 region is CASSLKGTRIYNEQFF. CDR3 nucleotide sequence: TGTGCCAGCAGTTTGAAGGGGACTAGAATCTACAATGAGCAGTTCTTC.

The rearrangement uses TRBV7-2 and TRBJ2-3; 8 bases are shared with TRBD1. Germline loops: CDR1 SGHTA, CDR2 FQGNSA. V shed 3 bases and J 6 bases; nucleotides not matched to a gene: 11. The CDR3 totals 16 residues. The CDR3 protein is CASSFAPTGAGDTQYF. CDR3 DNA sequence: TGTGCCAGCAGCTTCGCGCCGACAGGGGCGGGGGATACGCAGTATTTT.

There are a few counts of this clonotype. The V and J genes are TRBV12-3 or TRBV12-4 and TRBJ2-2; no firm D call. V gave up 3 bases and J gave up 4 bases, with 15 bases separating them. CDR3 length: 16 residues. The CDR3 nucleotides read TGTGCCAGCAGTTTTTTTTCTACCACACCCACCGGGGAGCTGTTTTTT. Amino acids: CASSFFSTTPTGELFF.

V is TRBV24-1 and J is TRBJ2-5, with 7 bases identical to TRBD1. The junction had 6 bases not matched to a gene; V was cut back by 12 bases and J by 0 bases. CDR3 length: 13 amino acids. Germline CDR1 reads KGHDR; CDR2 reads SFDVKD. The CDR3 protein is CAASGQNQETQYF. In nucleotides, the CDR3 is TGTGCCGCCTCGGGACAGAACCAAGAGACCCAGTACTTC.